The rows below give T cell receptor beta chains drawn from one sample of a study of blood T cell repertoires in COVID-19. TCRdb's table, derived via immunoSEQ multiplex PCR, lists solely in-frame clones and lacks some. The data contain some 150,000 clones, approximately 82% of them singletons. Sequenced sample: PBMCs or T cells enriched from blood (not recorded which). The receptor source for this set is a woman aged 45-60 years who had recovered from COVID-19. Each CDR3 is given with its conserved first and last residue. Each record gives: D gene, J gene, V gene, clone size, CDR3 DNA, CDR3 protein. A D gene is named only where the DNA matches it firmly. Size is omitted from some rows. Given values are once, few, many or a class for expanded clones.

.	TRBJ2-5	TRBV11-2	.	TGTGCCAGCAGCTGGGAGCAAGAGACCCAGTACTTC	CASSWEQETQYF
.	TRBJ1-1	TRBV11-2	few	TGTGCCAGCAGCTCCCCGGTTGGGGGCTTTGAAGCTTTCTTT	CASSSPVGGFEAFF
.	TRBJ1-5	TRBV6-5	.	TGTGCCAGCAGAGCTATGTATAGCAATCAGCCCCAGCATTTT	CASRAMYSNQPQHF
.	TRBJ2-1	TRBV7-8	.	TGTGCCAGCAGCCCCGATGAGCGGTGGTACAATGAGCAGTTCTTC	CASSPDERWYNEQFF
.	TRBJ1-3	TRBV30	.	TGTGCCTGGAGGGCGACAGCCGGAAACACCATATATTTT	CAWRATAGNTIYF
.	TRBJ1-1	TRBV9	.	TGTGCCAGCAGCCCTTCCGGGAACCTGAACACTGAAGCTTTCTTT	CASSPSGNLNTEAFF
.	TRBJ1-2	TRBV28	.	TGTGCCAGCAGTTTCCGGACGGCGGGGTATGGCTACACCTTC	CASSFRTAGYGYTF
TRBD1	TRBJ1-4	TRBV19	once	TGTGCCAGTAGTTCTCAGGGGGCCACTAATGAAAAACTGTTTTTT	CASSSQGATNEKLFF
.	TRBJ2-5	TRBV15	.	TGTGCCACCAGCAGAGGAATCCCAACAGGGAATCTCGAGACCCAGTACTTC	CATSRGIPTGNLETQYF
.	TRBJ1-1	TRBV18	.	TGTGCCAGCTCACCGGGAAACAGGGTCGACGGGGCTTTCTTT	CASSPGNRVDGAFF
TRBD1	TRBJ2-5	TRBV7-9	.	TGTGCCAGCAGCTTACTCGGCAGGGGGCAAACAGAGACCCAGTACTTC	CASSLLGRGQTETQYF
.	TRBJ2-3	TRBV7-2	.	TGTGCCAGCCTAGGGGCCGGGAGCGGGACAGATACGCAGTATTTT	CASLGAGSGTDTQYF